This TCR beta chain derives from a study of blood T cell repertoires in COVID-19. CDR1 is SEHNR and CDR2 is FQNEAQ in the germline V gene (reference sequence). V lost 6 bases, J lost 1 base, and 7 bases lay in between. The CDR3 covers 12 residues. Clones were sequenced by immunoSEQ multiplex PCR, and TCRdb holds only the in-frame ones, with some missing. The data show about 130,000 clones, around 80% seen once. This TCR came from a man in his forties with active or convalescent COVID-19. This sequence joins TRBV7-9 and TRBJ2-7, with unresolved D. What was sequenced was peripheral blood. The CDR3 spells CASSYKSYEQYF. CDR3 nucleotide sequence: TGTGCCAGCAGTTACAAGTCCTACGAGCAGTACTTC. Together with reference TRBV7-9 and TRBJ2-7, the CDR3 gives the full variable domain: DTGVSQNPRHKITKRGQNVTFRCDPISEHNRLYWYRQTLGQGPEFLTYFQNEAQLEKSRLLSDRFSAERPKGSFSTLEIQRTEQGDSAMYLCASSYKSYEQYFGPGTRLTVT.